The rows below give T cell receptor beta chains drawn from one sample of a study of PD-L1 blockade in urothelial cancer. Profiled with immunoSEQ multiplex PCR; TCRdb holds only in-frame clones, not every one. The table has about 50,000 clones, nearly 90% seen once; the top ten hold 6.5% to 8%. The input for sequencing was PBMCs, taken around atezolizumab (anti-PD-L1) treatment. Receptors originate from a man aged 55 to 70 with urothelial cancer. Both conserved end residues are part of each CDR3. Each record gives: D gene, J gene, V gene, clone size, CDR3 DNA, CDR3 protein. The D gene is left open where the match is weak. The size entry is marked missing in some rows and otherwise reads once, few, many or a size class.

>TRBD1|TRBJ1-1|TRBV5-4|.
TGTGCCAGCAGCTCTCGGGACAGGAACACTGAAGCTTTCTTT
CASSSRDRNTEAFF
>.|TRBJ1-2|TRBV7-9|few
TGTGCCAGCAGCTCCTCCGGGACACCTAACTATGGCTACACCTTC
CASSSSGTPNYGYTF
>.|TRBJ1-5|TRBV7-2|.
TGTGCCAGCAGCCTAGGACAGAGAGATCAGCCCCAGCATTTT
CASSLGQRDQPQHF
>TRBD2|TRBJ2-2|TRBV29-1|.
TGCAGCGTTGGTATTAGCGGGGGGAACACCGGGGAGCTGTTTTTT
CSVGISGGNTGELFF
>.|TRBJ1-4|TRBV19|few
TGTGCCAGTAGTTCTAACAACAGGGCTGAAAAACTGTTTTTT
CASSSNNRAEKLFF
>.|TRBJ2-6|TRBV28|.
TGTGCCAGCAGTTTTATCTCTGGGGCCAACGTCCTGACTTTC
CASSFISGANVLTF
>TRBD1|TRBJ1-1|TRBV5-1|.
TGCGCCAGCAGCTCGACAGGGTTCGACGAAGCTTTCTTT
CASSSTGFDEAFF
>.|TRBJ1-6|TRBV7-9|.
TGTGCCAGCAGCTTAGCGGCAGTATTTAATTCACCTCTCCACTTT
CASSLAAVFNSPLHF
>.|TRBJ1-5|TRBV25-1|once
TGTGCCAGCAGTGAGGGAGGGAGCAATCAGCCCCAGCATTTT
CASSEGGSNQPQHF
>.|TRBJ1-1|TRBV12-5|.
TGTGCTAGTGGTCCGGACACCTTGTACACTGAAGCTTTCTTT
CASGPDTLYTEAFF
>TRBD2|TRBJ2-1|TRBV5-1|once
TGCGCCAGCAGCTTGGGAACAAGCGGGGGGGTGGATGAGCAGTTCTTC
CASSLGTSGGVDEQFF
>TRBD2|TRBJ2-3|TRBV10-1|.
TGCGCCAGCAGTAGGACTAGCGGGGCCCCAGATACGCAGTATTTT
CASSRTSGAPDTQYF
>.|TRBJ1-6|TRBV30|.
TGTGCCTGGACCGACCAGGTGGGGGGGGCCTATAATTCACCCCTCCACTTT
CAWTDQVGGAYNSPLHF
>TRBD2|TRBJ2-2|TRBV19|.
TGTGCCAGTACCACCATGGGGGGGGCCGGGGAGCTGTTTTTT
CASTTMGGAGELFF
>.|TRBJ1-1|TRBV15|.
TGTGCCACCCTGGGACAAATGAACACTGAAGCTTTCTTT
CATLGQMNTEAFF
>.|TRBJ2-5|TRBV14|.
TGTGCCAGCAGCCAAGGGTCCAGGGCCCTAGAGACCCAGTACTTC
CASSQGSRALETQYF